This T cell receptor beta chain was documented in a study of T cell changes during pregnancy in multiple sclerosis. With 6 bases clipped from V and 3 bases from J, the junction kept 10 bases outside the gene matches. The CDR3 runs 16 residues. CDR1 is LNHDA, CDR2 SQIVND, per germline (reference sequence). Profiled with immunoSEQ multiplex PCR; TCRdb holds only in-frame clones, not every one. The table lists 50,000 or so clones, almost 95% of them singletons. The TCR was taken from a female donor with multiple sclerosis, enrolled in a pregnancy study. The V and J genes are TRBV19 and TRBJ2-2; 7 bases are a match to TRBD1. Material: CD4+ T cells from peripheral blood mononuclear cells, obtained in the third trimester of pregnancy. The CDR3 DNA reads TGTGCCAGTAGCAACAGGGGTAACTCCGACACCGGGGAGCTGTTTTTT. Protein product: CASSNRGNSDTGELFF.